The clone carrying this T cell receptor (beta chain) showed up just a few times. This CDR3 spans 14 amino acids. Per germline, CDR1 SGHNT and CDR2 YYREEE (reference sequence). The V gene end was trimmed by 1 base and the J gene end by 2 bases; junction bases not matched to a gene: 3. The data stem from a study of blood T cell repertoires in COVID-19. Some clones are missing from TCRdb's copy, which holds only in-frame ones; the method was immunoSEQ multiplex PCR. The profile shows about 94,000 clones, 80% of them singletons. This rearrangement joins TRBV5-4 to TRBJ2-7; 7 bases line up with TRBD1. This receptor was identified in a woman of 80 years or more with acute or convalescent COVID-19. Sequencing was performed on peripheral blood. CDR3 bases: TGTGCCAGCAGCTTGAGGGACAGAGCCTACGAGCAGTACTTC. This codes for CASSLRDRAYEQYF.